This T cell receptor beta chain was observed in a study of blood T cell repertoires in COVID-19. Study as a whole: PBMCs, B-cell-depleted T cells, or T cells provided the cDNA or gDNA that made up the material.

CDR3 length equals 13 residues. V dropped 4 bases and J dropped 6 bases, with 10 bases sitting between them. CDR1 SGHKS and CDR2 YYEKEE come from the germline V gene (reference sequence). Assay used: immunoSEQ multiplex PCR; TCRdb lists only in-frame clones, some missing. The table has some 250,000 clones, 75% to 90% seen once; the top ten hold approximately 3%. Sequencing input: peripheral blood. The clonotype originates from a woman in her twenties or thirties who had recovered from COVID-19. This chain links TRBV5-5 with TRBJ2-2, with a weak D call TRBD1 (5 bases). The CDR3 nucleotides read TGTGCCAGCAGCCTCGACAGACCCGGGGAGCTGTTTTTT. This codes for CASSLDRPGELFF.